The 18 T cell receptor beta chains below were found in one sample sequenced in a study of CD8 T cells in Susac syndrome. With random hexamers, roughly 0.5 to 1 ug RNA was reverse transcribed. TCRdb re-analysed the immunoSEQ multiplex PCR reads in MiXCR, keeping a single row per CDR3 protein. The sample records about 150,000 distinct CDR3 sequences, roughly 96% being singletons. The sample consisted of CD4+ T cells from PBMCs. All receptors derive from a human donor with Susac syndrome.

The chain carries TRBV15 and TRBJ2-1, with 7 positions matching TRBD2. There are 17 residues in the CDR3. The germline V gene has CDR1 LNHNV and CDR2 YYDKDF (reference sequence). V shed 5 bases and J 2 bases; nucleotides not matched to a gene: 12. The CDR3 spells CATSGWGGTNTYNEQFF. CDR3 coding DNA: TGTGCCACCAGCGGTTGGGGTGGGACTAACACCTACAATGAGCAGTTCTTC.

The genes are TRBV7-8 and TRBJ2-7; no clear D. V was clipped by 5 bases and J by 6 bases, with 11 bases between them. CDR1 and CDR2 from the germline V gene are SGHVS and FQNEAQ. This CDR3 comprises 12 residues. CDR3 region: CASSPTRREQYF. The CDR3 nucleotides read TGTGCCAGCAGCCCAACCCGGCGCGAGCAGTACTTC.

The V and J genes are TRBV7-9 and TRBJ1-6; D gene ambiguous. CDR1 and CDR2 (germline): SEHNR, FQNEAQ (reference sequence). V was trimmed by 5 bases and J by 10 bases, leaving 9 bases between them. This CDR3 has 12 residues. The CDR3 bases are TGTGCCAGCAGCCCCCCGGCCTCACCCCTCCACTTT. It codes for CASSPPASPLHF.

V usage is TRBV11-2 and J usage is TRBJ1-1, with D possibly matching TRBD1 (5 bases). This CDR3 contains 13 residues. CDR1 SGHAT and CDR2 FQNNGV come from the germline V gene. V dropped 8 bases and J dropped 3 bases, with 13 bases sitting between them. The CDR3 sequence: CASRDSGDTEAFF. The CDR3 DNA is TGTGCCAGCCGAGACTCGGGGGACACTGAAGCTTTCTTT.

The chain joins TRBV18 to TRBJ2-3; D is possibly TRBD1 or TRBD2 (5 bases each). The CDR3 loop spans 14 amino acids. Germline CDR1 is KGHSH and CDR2 is LQKENI. Trimming cost V 3 bases and J 2 bases, with 9 bases left between them. Written as DNA, the CDR3 is TGTGCCAGCTCACCGGGACGGTACACAGATACGCAGTATTTT. This translates into CASSPGRYTDTQYF.

The genes are TRBV7-9 and TRBJ1-6; D might be TRBD1 (5 bases). The germline V gene has CDR1 SEHNR and CDR2 FQNEAQ (reference sequence). Trimming shortened V by 5 bases and J by 11 bases, and 16 bases separated the two germline ends. This CDR3 comprises 14 residues. This chain's CDR3 is CASSPPGPWTPLHF. Here the CDR3 DNA reads TGTGCCAGCAGCCCCCCGGGACCCTGGACACCCCTCCACTTT.

This chain connects TRBV3-1 to TRBJ2-1, with D perhaps matching TRBD1 (5 bases). Looked up from germline, CDR1 is LGHDT and CDR2 is YNNKEL (reference sequence). Trimming cost V 6 bases and J 0 bases, with 12 bases left between them. This CDR3 is 15 amino acids long. The CDR3 is CASRMGQGSYNEQFF. The CDR3 DNA is TGTGCCAGCAGGATGGGGCAGGGCTCCTACAATGAGCAGTTCTTC.

This sequence joins TRBV7-9 and TRBJ1-6; 7 bases are a match to TRBD1. J gave up 7 bases and V 3 bases, and 6 bases lay outside the gene matches. The CDR3 is 15 residues long. Germline V gives CDR1 SEHNR, CDR2 FQNEAQ (reference sequence). The CDR3 loop reads CASSFGDRTNSPLHF. CDR3 nucleotide sequence: TGTGCCAGCAGCTTCGGGGACAGAACCAATTCACCCCTCCACTTT.

The chain recombines TRBV12-3 or TRBV12-4 with TRBJ1-2, with TRBD1 matching over 7 bases. The CDR3 extends over 14 amino acids. V lost 5 bases and J lost 2; bases outside the gene matches: 5. DNA of the CDR3: TGTGCCAGCAGTCGAGGGGGCGCAAACTATGGCTACACCTTC. Its translation is CASSRGGANYGYTF.

The genes are TRBV7-9 and TRBJ2-4, with D hard to call. V dropped 1 base and J dropped 9 bases, with 4 bases sitting between them. There are 11 residues in the CDR3. The germline V gene has CDR1 SEHNR and CDR2 FQNEAQ (reference sequence). The DNA of the CDR3 is TGTGCCAGCAGCTTAGTGGGCATTCAGTACTTC. Amino acid sequence: CASSLVGIQYF. The entire variable domain, with the rest obtained from reference TRBV7-9 and TRBJ2-4, is as follows: DTGVSQNPRHKITKRGQNVTFRCDPISEHNRLYWYRQTLGQGPEFLTYFQNEAQLEKSRLLSDRFSAERPKGSFSTLEIQRTEQGDSAMYLCASSLVGIQYFGAGTRLSVL.

The chain combines TRBV6-5 with TRBJ2-3, with D maybe TRBD2 (6 bases). Trimming cost V 8 bases and J 8 bases, with 17 bases left between them. Germline V gene sequence: CDR1 MNHEY, CDR2 SVGAGI. The CDR3 covers 13 residues. The CDR3 nucleotides read TGTGCCAGCCGAGGACTGGTGGGAGGTACGCAGTATTTT. Its protein product is CASRGLVGGTQYF.

The chain links TRBV20-1 to TRBJ1-2; D remains ambiguous. The V end lost 0 bases, the J end lost 6 bases, and 2 bases lay between the germline ends. This CDR3 has 10 residues. Germline CDR1 DFQATT, CDR2 SNEGSKA (reference sequence). The CDR3 DNA is TGCAGTGCTAGAGAAGATGGCTACACCTTC. Its protein product is CSAREDGYTF.

The V and J genes are TRBV18 and TRBJ1-1; 7 bases line up with TRBD1. The CDR3 sequence is 15 residues long. The junction had 8 bases not matched to a gene; V was cut back by 5 bases and J by 2 bases. Germline CDR1 and CDR2: KGHSH and LQKENI. The CDR3 loop reads CASSGGGWGNTEAFF. CDR3 DNA: TGTGCCAGCTCAGGAGGGGGCTGGGGCAACACTGAAGCTTTCTTT.

The chain employs TRBV29-1 and TRBJ2-3; 7 bases line up with TRBD1. Germline CDR1 and CDR2: SQVTM and ANQGSEA. CDR3 size: 15 residues. With V trimmed by 7 bases and J by 2 bases, 12 bases remained unmatched. In DNA form, the CDR3 reads TGCAGCGCCGGGACAGCTTCGTCTCCCACAGATACGCAGTATTTT. This codes for CSAGTASSPTDTQYF.

J is TRBJ2-5 and V is TRBV20-1; 9 bases are a match to TRBD1. V gave up 7 bases and J gave up 4 bases; unmatched junction bases: 10. The CDR3 is 14 amino acids. CDR1 and CDR2 from the germline V gene are DFQATT and SNEGSKA (reference sequence). As DNA, the CDR3 is TGCAGTGTCATACAGGGGGCGTTAGGAGAGACCCAGTACTTC. It specifies CSVIQGALGETQYF.

The genes are TRBV20-1 and TRBJ1-5; 8 nucleotides match TRBD1. V was pared by 5 bases and J by 1 base, with 4 bases of the junction left unmatched. CDR3 size: 14 residues. Germline CDR1 is DFQATT and CDR2 is SNEGSKA (reference sequence). CDR3 nucleotides: TGCAGTGCTTCGGACAGGGTGAGCAATCAGCCCCAGCATTTT. Protein: CSASDRVSNQPQHF.

The V gene is TRBV29-1, the J gene TRBJ2-5, with 8 bases aligning to TRBD1. The length of the CDR3 is 13 residues. V lost 8 bases, J lost 4 bases, and 9 bases stayed unmatched. Germline-derived CDR1 and CDR2 are SQVTM and ANQGSEA. The CDR3: CSYSSTGGETQYF. DNA for the CDR3: TGCAGCTACTCTTCCACAGGGGGAGAGACCCAGTACTTC.

This chain joins TRBV24-1 and TRBJ2-1, with D hard to call. The CDR3 has 15 residues. Trimming cost V 4 bases and J 0 bases, with 9 bases left between them. Germline CDR1 and CDR2: KGHDR and SFDVKD. The CDR3 loop reads CATSEGRSSYNEQFF. CDR3 sequence (DNA): TGTGCCACCAGTGAAGGTAGAAGCTCCTACAATGAGCAGTTCTTC.